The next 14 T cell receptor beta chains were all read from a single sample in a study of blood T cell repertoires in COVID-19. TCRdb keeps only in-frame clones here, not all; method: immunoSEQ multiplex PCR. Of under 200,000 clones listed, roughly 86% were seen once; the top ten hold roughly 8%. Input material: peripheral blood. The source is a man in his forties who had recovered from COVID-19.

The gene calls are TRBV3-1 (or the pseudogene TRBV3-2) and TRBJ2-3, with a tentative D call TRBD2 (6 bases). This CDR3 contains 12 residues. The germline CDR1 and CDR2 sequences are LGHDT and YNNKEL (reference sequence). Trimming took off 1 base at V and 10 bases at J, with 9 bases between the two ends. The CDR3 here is CASSQVGGAQYF. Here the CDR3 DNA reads TGTGCCAGCAGCCAAGTCGGCGGGGCGCAGTATTTT.

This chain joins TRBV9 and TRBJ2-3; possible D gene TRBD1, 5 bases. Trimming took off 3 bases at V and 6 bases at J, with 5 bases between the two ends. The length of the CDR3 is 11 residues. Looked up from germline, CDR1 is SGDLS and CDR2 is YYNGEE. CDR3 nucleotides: TGTGCCAGCAGCGAGGGGGATACGCAGTATTTT. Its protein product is CASSEGDTQYF. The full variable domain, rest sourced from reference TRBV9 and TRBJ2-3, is DSGVTQTPKHLITATGQRVTLRCSPRSGDLSVYWYQQSLDQGLQFLIQYYNGEERAKGNILERFSAQQFPDLHSELNLSSLELGDSALYFCASSEGDTQYFGPGTRLTVL.

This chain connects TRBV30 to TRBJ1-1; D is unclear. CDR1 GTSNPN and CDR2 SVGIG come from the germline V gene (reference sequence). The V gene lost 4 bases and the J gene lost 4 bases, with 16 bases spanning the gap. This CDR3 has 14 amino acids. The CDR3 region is CAWTPGGLGTEAFF. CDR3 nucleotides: TGTGCCTGGACTCCGGGAGGATTGGGCACTGAAGCTTTCTTT.

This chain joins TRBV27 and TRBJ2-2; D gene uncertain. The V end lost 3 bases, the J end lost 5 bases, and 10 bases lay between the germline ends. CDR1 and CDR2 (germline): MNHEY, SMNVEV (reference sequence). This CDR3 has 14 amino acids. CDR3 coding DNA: TGTGCCAGCAGTTTTCTTGGCCGTACCGGGGAGCTGTTTTTT. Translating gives CASSFLGRTGELFF.

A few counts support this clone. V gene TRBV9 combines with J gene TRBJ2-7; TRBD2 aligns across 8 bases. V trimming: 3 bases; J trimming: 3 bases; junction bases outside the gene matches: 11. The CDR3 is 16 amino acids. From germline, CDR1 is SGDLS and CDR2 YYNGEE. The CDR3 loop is CASSEGGGTTYYEQYF. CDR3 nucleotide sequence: TGTGCCAGCAGCGAGGGCGGGGGGACAACTTACTACGAGCAGTACTTC.

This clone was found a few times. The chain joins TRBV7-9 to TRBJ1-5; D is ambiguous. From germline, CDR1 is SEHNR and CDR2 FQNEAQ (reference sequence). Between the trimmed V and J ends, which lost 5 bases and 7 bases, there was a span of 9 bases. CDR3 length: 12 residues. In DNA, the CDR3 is TGTGCCAGCAGCCGCGACAACCAGCCCCAGCATTTT. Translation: CASSRDNQPQHF. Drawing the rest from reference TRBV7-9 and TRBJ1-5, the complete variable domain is DTGVSQNPRHKITKRGQNVTFRCDPISEHNRLYWYRQTLGQGPEFLTYFQNEAQLEKSRLLSDRFSAERPKGSFSTLEIQRTEQGDSAMYLCASSRDNQPQHFGDGTRLSIL.

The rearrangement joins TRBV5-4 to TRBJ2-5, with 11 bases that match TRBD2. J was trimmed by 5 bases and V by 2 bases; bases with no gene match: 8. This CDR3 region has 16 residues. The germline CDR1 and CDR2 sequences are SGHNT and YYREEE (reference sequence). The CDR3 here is CASSLNLAGGLETQYF. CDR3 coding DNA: TGTGCCAGCAGCTTAAACTTAGCGGGAGGGTTGGAGACCCAGTACTTC.

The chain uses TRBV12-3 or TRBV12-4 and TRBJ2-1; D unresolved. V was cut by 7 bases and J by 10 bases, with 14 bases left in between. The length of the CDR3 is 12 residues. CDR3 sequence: CASTRQRSEQFF. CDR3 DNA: TGTGCCAGCACACGCCAACGTAGCGAGCAGTTCTTC.

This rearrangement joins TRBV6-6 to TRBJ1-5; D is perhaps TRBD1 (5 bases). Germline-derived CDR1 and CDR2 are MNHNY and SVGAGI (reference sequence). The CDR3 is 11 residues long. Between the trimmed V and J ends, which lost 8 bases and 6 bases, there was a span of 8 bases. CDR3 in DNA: TGTGCCAGCCGGGGGACTCAGCCCCAGCATTTT. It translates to CASRGTQPQHF.

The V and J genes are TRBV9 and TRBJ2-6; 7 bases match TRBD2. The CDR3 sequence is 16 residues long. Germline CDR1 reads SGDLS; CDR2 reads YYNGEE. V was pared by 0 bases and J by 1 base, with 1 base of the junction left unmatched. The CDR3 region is CASSVAGGSGANVLTF. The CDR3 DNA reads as TGTGCCAGCAGCGTAGCCGGGGGGTCTGGGGCCAACGTCCTGACTTTC.

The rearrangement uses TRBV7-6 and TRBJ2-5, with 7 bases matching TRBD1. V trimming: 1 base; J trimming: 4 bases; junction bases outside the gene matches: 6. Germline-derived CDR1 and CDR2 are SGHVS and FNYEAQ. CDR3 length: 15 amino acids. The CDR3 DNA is TGTGCCAGCAGCTTAGGGGAAGACAGGGCAGAGACCCAGTACTTC. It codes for CASSLGEDRAETQYF.

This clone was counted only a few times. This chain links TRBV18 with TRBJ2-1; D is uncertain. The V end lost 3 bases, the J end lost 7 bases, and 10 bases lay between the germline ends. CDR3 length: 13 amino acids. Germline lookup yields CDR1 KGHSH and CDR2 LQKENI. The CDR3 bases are TGTGCCAGCTCACCGGCTGGTCAGAATGAGCAGTTCTTC. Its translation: CASSPAGQNEQFF. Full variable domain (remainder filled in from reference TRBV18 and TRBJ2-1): NAGVMQNPRHLVRRRGQEARLRCSPMKGHSHVYWYRQLPEEGLKFMVYLQKENIIDESGMPKERFSAEFPKEGPSILRIQQVVRGDSAAYFCASSPAGQNEQFFGPGTRLTVL.

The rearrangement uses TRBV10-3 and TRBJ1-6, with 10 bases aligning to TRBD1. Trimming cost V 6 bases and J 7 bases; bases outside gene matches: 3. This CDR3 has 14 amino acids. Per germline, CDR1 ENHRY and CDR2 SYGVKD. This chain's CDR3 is CAIRPGQGNSPLHF. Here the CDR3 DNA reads TGTGCCATCAGGCCGGGACAGGGGAATTCACCCCTCCACTTT.

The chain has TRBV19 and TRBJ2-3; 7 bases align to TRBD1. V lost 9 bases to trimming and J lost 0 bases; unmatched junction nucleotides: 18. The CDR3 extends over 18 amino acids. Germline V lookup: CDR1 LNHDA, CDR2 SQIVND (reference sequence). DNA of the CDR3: TGTGCCAGAACCACAGGGGCCGCTTTACCGTCTAGCACAGATACGCAGTATTTT. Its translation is CARTTGAALPSSTDTQYF.